The rows below give T cell receptor beta chains drawn from one sample of a study of cytomegalovirus exposure and HLA in healthy donors. Assay: immunoSEQ multiplex PCR; the TCRdb copy retains only in-frame clones and omits some. The profile shows about 200,000 clones, about 80% of them singletons. The sequenced sample consisted of PBMCs. These TCRs come from a man younger than 35 in good health and CMV-seronegative. Each CDR3 is given with its conserved first and last residue. The D gene is left open where the match is weak. Clone sizes are given selectively: once, few, many, or a class where the clone is expanded.

.	TRBV7-2	TRBD1	TRBJ1-1	16	TGTGCCAGCAGGTCTCCCGGGACAGGTCTGAACACTGAAGCTTTCTTT	CASRSPGTGLNTEAFF
.	TRBV30	TRBD2	TRBJ2-5	14	TGTGCCTGGGTAGCGGGAGGTAGGGGTGAGACCCAGTACTTC	CAWVAGGRGETQYF
.	TRBV10-3	TRBD1	TRBJ2-1	15	TGTGCCATCAGTGATCGACAGGGGTTGAACAATGAGCAGTTCTTC	CAISDRQGLNNEQFF
.	TRBV13	.	TRBJ2-1	19	TGTGCCAGCAGCCCCGGACTATGGGGGGGGGCGGGCCCCTACAATGAGCAGTTCTTC	CASSPGLWGGAGPYNEQFF
.	TRBV7-3	TRBD1	TRBJ1-1	21	TGTGCCAGCAGCTTAACATACAGGGGGTACAGGGGAGCAAACATGAACACTGAAGCTTTCTTT	CASSLTYRGYRGANMNTEAFF
.	TRBV20-1	TRBD2	TRBJ2-5	11	TGCAGTGCCACGGGGGGGGAGACCCAGTACTTC	CSATGGETQYF
.	TRBV4-3	TRBD1	TRBJ1-1	13	TGCGCCAGCAGCCAAGCGGGGACAGCCGAAGCTTTCTTT	CASSQAGTAEAFF
.	TRBV27	TRBD1	TRBJ2-7	15	TGTGCCAGCAGTTTAAATGGACAGGGAACCTACGAGCAGTACTTC	CASSLNGQGTYEQYF
.	TRBV2	.	TRBJ2-7	14	TGTGCCAGCAGTGAGGGTTGGGGCAGCTACGAGCAGTACTTC	CASSEGWGSYEQYF
few	TRBV27	TRBD1	TRBJ2-7	14	TGTGCCAGCAGTTCCGGGACAGGGGGCTACGAGCAGTACTTC	CASSSGTGGYEQYF
.	TRBV9	TRBD2	TRBJ2-1	15	TGTGCCAGCAGCCCCGGAGGGACTAGCGGGAATGAGCAGTTCTTC	CASSPGGTSGNEQFF
.	TRBV6-5	TRBD2	TRBJ2-7	13	TGTGCCAGCAGCCGAGGACTAGCCTACGAGCAGTACTTC	CASSRGLAYEQYF
.	TRBV5-6	.	TRBJ1-5	15	TGTGCCAGCAGCTTGGCCGGGGTCAGCAATCAGCCCCAGCATTTT	CASSLAGVSNQPQHF
few	TRBV5-1	TRBD2	TRBJ2-7	14	TGCGCCAGCAGCCGGACTAGCGGGGTGGACGAGCAGTACTTC	CASSRTSGVDEQYF